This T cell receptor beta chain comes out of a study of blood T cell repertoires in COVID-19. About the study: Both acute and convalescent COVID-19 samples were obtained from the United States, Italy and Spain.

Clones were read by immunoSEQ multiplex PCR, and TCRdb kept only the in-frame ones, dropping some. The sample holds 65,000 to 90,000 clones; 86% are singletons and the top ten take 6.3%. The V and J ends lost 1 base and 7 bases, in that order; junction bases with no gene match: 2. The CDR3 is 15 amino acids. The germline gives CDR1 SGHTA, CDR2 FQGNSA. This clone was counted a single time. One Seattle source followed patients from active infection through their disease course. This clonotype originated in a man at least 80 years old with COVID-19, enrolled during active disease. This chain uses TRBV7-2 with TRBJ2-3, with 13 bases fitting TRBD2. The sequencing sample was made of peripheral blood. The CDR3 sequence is CASSLEGLAGYTQYF. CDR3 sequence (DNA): TGTGCCAGCAGCTTAGAGGGACTAGCGGGATATACGCAGTATTTT.